The rows below give T cell receptor beta chains drawn from one sample of a study of blood T cell repertoires in COVID-19. Data came from immunoSEQ multiplex PCR; TCRdb stores just in-frame clones and leaves some out. Among roughly 55,000 clones listed, 70% to 80% were seen once. Sample: peripheral blood. The receptor set was obtained from a man older than 75 with acute or convalescent COVID-19. CDR3s include the opening cysteine and the closing phenylalanine or tryptophan. A D gene is named only where the DNA matches it firmly. Expanded clones are given a class, and other clones once, few, many or no size at all.

v_call,j_call,d_call,clone_size,cdr3_nt,cdr3_aa
TRBV18,TRBJ1-2,TRBD1,NA,TGTGCCAGCTCACCGATTGGGACAGGTGATGGCTACACCTTC,CASSPIGTGDGYTF
TRBV11-3,TRBJ2-5,NA,NA,TGTGCCAGCAGTCCCAGTTTAATGGAAGAGACCCAGTACTTC,CASSPSLMEETQYF
TRBV11-3,TRBJ2-1,TRBD1,once,TGTGCCAGCAGCCTCATAGGGACAGGGGATATGGGGGCCTACAATGAGCAGTTCTTC,CASSLIGTGDMGAYNEQFF
TRBV11-2,TRBJ2-7,TRBD2,once,TGTGCCAGCAGCTTAGCTAGCGGGGACTCCTACGAGCAGTACTTC,CASSLASGDSYEQYF
TRBV7-9,TRBJ2-5,TRBD2,once,TGTGCCAGCAGGCCCAACCCCGGGACTAGCGGCCAAGAGACCCAGTACTTC,CASRPNPGTSGQETQYF
TRBV2,TRBJ1-1,TRBD1,NA,TGTGCCAGCAGGGGGGACAGCTTGAACACTGAAGCTTTCTTT,CASRGDSLNTEAFF
TRBV7-8,TRBJ2-7,TRBD1,NA,TGTGCCAGCAGCAGAGGACAGGCGTTCGAGCAGTACTTC,CASSRGQAFEQYF
TRBV5-1,TRBJ1-6,TRBD1,NA,TGCGCCAGCAGCTCCACAGGGGGTCCTAATTCACCCCTCCACTTT,CASSSTGGPNSPLHF
TRBV5-1,TRBJ1-1,NA,few,TGCGCCAGCAGCCCCGGGACTTCTGAAGCTTTCTTT,CASSPGTSEAFF
TRBV9,TRBJ2-3,TRBD2,NA,TGTGCCAGCAGCGTAGGTGGTAGCGGGAGTTCCGCCGCGCAGTATTTT,CASSVGGSGSSAAQYF
TRBV11-3,TRBJ1-1,TRBD1,few,TGTGCCAGCAGCCGCCGACAGGGGGCGACTGAAGCTTTCTTT,CASSRRQGATEAFF
TRBV29-1,TRBJ2-7,NA,few,TGCAGCGTTGAATCAGTATTAAAGCAGTACTTC,CSVESVLKQYF
TRBV5-4,TRBJ2-7,NA,NA,TGTGCCAGCAGCTCCCGTAGTAGAATGACATCCTACGAGCAGTACTTC,CASSSRSRMTSYEQYF
TRBV19,TRBJ1-2,NA,few,TGTGCCAGTAGTATTATGGCTCGGGATGGCTACACCTTC,CASSIMARDGYTF
TRBV3-1/TRBV3-2,TRBJ2-3,TRBD2,NA,TGTGCCAGCAGCCAAGCGGGGGGAGATACGCAGTATTTT,CASSQAGGDTQYF
TRBV7-2,TRBJ1-6,TRBD1,NA,TGTGCCAGCAGCCCAGGACAGGGCATAAATTCACCCCTCCACTTT,CASSPGQGINSPLHF
TRBV18,TRBJ2-7,NA,few,TGTGCCAGCTCAGCGACAGACTACGAGCAGTACTTC,CASSATDYEQYF
TRBV2,TRBJ1-1,NA,NA,TGTGCCAGCATACAAAACAGGCCGAACACTGAAGCTTTCTTT,CASIQNRPNTEAFF
TRBV7-2,TRBJ1-1,NA,once,TGTGCCAGCAGCTTTGTAAGCGGGGTGGCACTCGAAGCTTTCTTT,CASSFVSGVALEAFF
TRBV10-3,TRBJ1-1,NA,NA,TGTGCCATCAGTGAGACCACAGGGACCGAAGCTTTCTTT,CAISETTGTEAFF
TRBV2,TRBJ1-3,TRBD1,NA,TGTGCCAGCAGGACAGGGGCTGGAAACACCATATATTTT,CASRTGAGNTIYF
TRBV10-3,TRBJ2-2,TRBD2,NA,TGTGCCATCAGTGAGCCCGCTAGCGGGATTAGTGGGGAGCTGTTTTTT,CAISEPASGISGELFF
TRBV3-1/TRBV3-2,TRBJ2-5,NA,NA,TGTGCCAGCAGCCATCCCCGGGACTTTTATTTGGCGACCCAGTACTTC,CASSHPRDFYLATQYF
TRBV19,TRBJ2-3,TRBD1,NA,TGTGCCAGTAGTGGGACAGGGTTAACAGATACGCAGTATTTT,CASSGTGLTDTQYF
TRBV9,TRBJ2-2,NA,NA,TGTGCCAGCAGCGTTGAGCACCGGGGAGCTGTTTTT,CASSVEHRGAVF
TRBV5-4,TRBJ2-2,TRBD2,NA,TGTGCCAGCAGCTCTAGTGGCGGGGGGGCTGTGGCCGGGGAGCTGTTTTTT,CASSSSGGGAVAGELFF
TRBV19,TRBJ2-7,NA,NA,TGTGCCAGTACCCCGGGCCCTCCCTGGGAGGAGCAGTACTTC,CASTPGPPWEEQYF
TRBV29-1,TRBJ1-5,NA,NA,TGCAGCGTGACGGGGGGTAGTTCAAATCAGCCCCAGCATTTT,CSVTGGSSNQPQHF
TRBV4-1,TRBJ1-3,NA,few,TGCGCCAGCAGCCAAGATGAAGGGGTAGGTGCTGGAAACACCATATATTTT,CASSQDEGVGAGNTIYF
TRBV6-5,TRBJ1-2,NA,NA,TGTGCCAGCAGGTCTCCGGGGGAATACTATGGCTACACCTTC,CASRSPGEYYGYTF
TRBV6-5,TRBJ1-1,NA,NA,TGTGCCAGCAGTTACTGGGGCTCGGTGAACACTGAAGCTTTCTTT,CASSYWGSVNTEAFF
TRBV5-4,TRBJ2-7,NA,NA,TGTGCCAGCAGCCCGGCGGCGGGTTACGAGCAGTACTTC,CASSPAAGYEQYF
TRBV11-3,TRBJ2-1,NA,NA,TGTGCCAGCAGCCTTAGCGGTTCCTACAATGAGCAGTTCTTC,CASSLSGSYNEQFF
TRBV6-5,TRBJ1-3,NA,NA,TGTGCCAGCATCTGGGGGGGATCTGGAAACACCATATATTTT,CASIWGGSGNTIYF
TRBV7-9,TRBJ2-1,TRBD2,NA,TGTGCCAGCAGCACTAGCGGGTATGACTACAATGAGCAGTTCTTC,CASSTSGYDYNEQFF
TRBV5-1,TRBJ1-4,TRBD1,few,TGCGCCAGCCAAACCGGGACAGAAAATGAAAAACTGTTTTTT,CASQTGTENEKLFF
TRBV28,TRBJ1-2,NA,NA,TGTGCCAGCAGACGGACCGGACTGGGGGGAGGCTACACCTTC,CASRRTGLGGGYTF
TRBV4-1,TRBJ2-5,TRBD2,NA,TGCGCCAGCAGCCAGGGAGGGATTTTGGCAGAGACCCAGTACTTC,CASSQGGILAETQYF
TRBV7-2,TRBJ2-3,TRBD2,NA,TGTGCCAGCAGCTTTGGACTAGCGGGGTTCTCAGATACGCAGTATTTT,CASSFGLAGFSDTQYF
TRBV2,TRBJ2-1,NA,NA,TGTGCCAGCAGTTACCTCAGGGGCCGCTCCTACAATGAGCAGTTCTTC,CASSYLRGRSYNEQFF
TRBV11-2,TRBJ2-2,NA,NA,TGTGCCAGCAGCCTCTTTCCCTCGATGGCGACAGTGCGGACCGGGGAGCTGTTTTTT,CASSLFPSMATVRTGELFF
TRBV18,TRBJ1-2,NA,NA,TGTGCCAGCTCACCGACCGACTCTAACTATGGCTACACCTTC,CASSPTDSNYGYTF
TRBV7-6,TRBJ2-7,NA,once,TGTGCCAGCAGCTTAAGGACACCACCTAGCGAGCAGTACTTC,CASSLRTPPSEQYF
TRBV19,TRBJ1-1,NA,NA,TGTGCCAGTAGCTGGACAGAGAACACTGAAGCTTTCTTT,CASSWTENTEAFF
TRBV3-1/TRBV3-2,TRBJ1-2,TRBD1,NA,TGTGCCAGCAGCCCGGACAGGGGGTATGTAGGCTACACCTTC,CASSPDRGYVGYTF
TRBV12-3/TRBV12-4,TRBJ1-1,NA,NA,TGTGCCAGCAGACTCAGGGAGGGCACTGAAGCTTTCTTT,CASRLREGTEAFF
TRBV30,TRBJ2-2,NA,NA,TGTGCCTGGAGAGAGTTCGCGAACACCGGGGAGCTGTTTTTT,CAWREFANTGELFF
TRBV11-2,TRBJ2-2,NA,NA,TGTGCCAGCAGCAGACTCGGGACCGGGGAGCTGTTTTTT,CASSRLGTGELFF
TRBV6-1,TRBJ1-5,NA,few,TGTGCCAGCAGTGGGGACACCCCATATAGCAATCAGCCCCAGCATTTT,CASSGDTPYSNQPQHF
TRBV18,TRBJ1-2,NA,NA,TGTGCCAGCTCACCTCTCGGGGGGACCGTATCTGGCTACACCTTC,CASSPLGGTVSGYTF
TRBV5-1,TRBJ1-2,TRBD1,NA,TGCGCCAGCAGTAGGGAACAGGGGGCGAGTAGTGGCTACACCTTC,CASSREQGASSGYTF
TRBV11-2,TRBJ2-5,NA,few,TGTGCCAGCAGCAAAACAGGGAACAGGAGAGAGACCCAGTACTTC,CASSKTGNRRETQYF
TRBV11-1,TRBJ2-7,NA,few,TGTGCCAGCAGCCCACTAGGTGCTTGGTACGAGCAGTACTTC,CASSPLGAWYEQYF
TRBV5-1,TRBJ2-1,TRBD2,NA,TGCGCCAGCAGCTTCGGCGCGGGAGGGCCCTCCTACAATGAGCAGTTCTTC,CASSFGAGGPSYNEQFF
TRBV2,TRBJ2-2,TRBD2,NA,TGTGCCAGCAGCGAAAGGGGACTAGCTCTTACCGGGGAGCTGTTTTTT,CASSERGLALTGELFF